This entry is about one T cell receptor beta chain. This sample is part of a study of T cell changes during pregnancy in multiple sclerosis. The CDR3 consists of 17 residues. V dropped 1 base and J dropped 6; count of bases not matched to a gene: 11. Germline V gene sequence: CDR1 SGHTA, CDR2 FQGNSA. Produced via immunoSEQ multiplex PCR; TCRdb's table is partial and in-frame only. The top ten hold around 1.9% of the sample, which has over 50,000 clones, 93% seen once. The rearrangement joins TRBV7-2 to TRBJ2-2, with 7 bases matching TRBD2. The input for sequencing was peripheral blood, taken in the second trimester of pregnancy. The origin of this receptor is a female donor with multiple sclerosis, enrolled in a pregnancy study. CDR3 in DNA: TGTGCCAGCAGCTTAGGGCCCTCCGGGAGGACCCCCGGGGAGCTGTTTTTT. It specifies CASSLGPSGRTPGELFF.